This TCR beta chain was identified in a study of technical replicates of blood from a few donors. CDR3 length equals 15 residues. V was clipped by 5 bases and J by 2 bases; unmatched bases: 6. Per the germline V gene, CDR1 is MDHEN and CDR2 is SYDVKM. This table comes from immunoSEQ multiplex PCR, and its TCRdb copy is limited to in-frame clones, with some not included. This table has more than 90,000 clones, about 94% appearing once. V and J are TRBV28 and TRBJ1-5; 7 nucleotides match TRBD1. The source is a human donor in good health. The specimen sequenced was T cells isolated from PBMCs. The CDR3 DNA sequence: TGTGCCAGCAGTAGGGGGCCCAAGGGCAATCAGCCCCAGCATTTT. Amino acids: CASSRGPKGNQPQHF.